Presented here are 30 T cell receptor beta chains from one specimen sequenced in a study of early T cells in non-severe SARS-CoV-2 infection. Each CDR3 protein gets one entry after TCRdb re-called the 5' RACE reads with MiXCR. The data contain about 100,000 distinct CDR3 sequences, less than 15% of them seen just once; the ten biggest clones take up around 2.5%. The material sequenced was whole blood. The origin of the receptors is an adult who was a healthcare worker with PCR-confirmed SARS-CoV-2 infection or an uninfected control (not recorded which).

The CDR3 region is CASSAGTGSAYEQYF. The CDR3 DNA follows: TGCGCCAGCAGCGCGGGGACCGGGTCAGCCTACGAGCAGTACTTC. The chain recombines TRBV10-1 with TRBJ2-7; a possible D gene is TRBD2 (6 bases). V was pared by 6 bases and J by 2 bases, with 17 bases between. CDR3 length: 15 amino acids. Germline CDR1 reads WNHNN; CDR2 reads SYGVQD (reference sequence).

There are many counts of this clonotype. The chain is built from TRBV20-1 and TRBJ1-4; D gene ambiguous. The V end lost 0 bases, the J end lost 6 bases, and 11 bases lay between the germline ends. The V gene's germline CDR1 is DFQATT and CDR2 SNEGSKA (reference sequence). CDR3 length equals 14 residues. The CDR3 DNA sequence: TGCAGTGCTAGAGATCCCGTGGGGTATGAAAAACTGTTTTTT. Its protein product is CSARDPVGYEKLFF.

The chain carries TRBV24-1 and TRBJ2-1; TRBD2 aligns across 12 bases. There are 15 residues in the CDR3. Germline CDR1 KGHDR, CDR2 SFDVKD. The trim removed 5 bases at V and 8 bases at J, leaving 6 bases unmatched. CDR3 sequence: CATSASSGGADEQFF. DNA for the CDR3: TGTGCCACCAGTGCCTCTAGCGGGGGGGCCGATGAGCAGTTCTTC.

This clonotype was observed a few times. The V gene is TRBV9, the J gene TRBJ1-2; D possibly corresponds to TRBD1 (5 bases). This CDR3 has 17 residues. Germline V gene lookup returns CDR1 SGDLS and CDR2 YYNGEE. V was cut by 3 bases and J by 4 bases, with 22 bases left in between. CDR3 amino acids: CASSARDHGTKTYGYTF. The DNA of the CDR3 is TGTGCCAGCAGCGCCCGGGACCACGGAACGAAGACCTATGGCTACACCTTC.

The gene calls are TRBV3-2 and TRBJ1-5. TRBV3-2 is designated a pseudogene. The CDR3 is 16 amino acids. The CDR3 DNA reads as TGTGCCAGCAGCCAAGATTACGCAATTTTCTATCAGCCCCAGCATTTT. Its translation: CASSQDYAIFYQPQHF.

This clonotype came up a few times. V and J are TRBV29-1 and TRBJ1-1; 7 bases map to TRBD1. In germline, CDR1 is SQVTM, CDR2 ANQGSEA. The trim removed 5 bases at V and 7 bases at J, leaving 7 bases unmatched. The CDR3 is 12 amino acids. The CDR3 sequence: CSVRTAGGEAFF. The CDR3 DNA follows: TGCAGCGTTCGGACCGCAGGGGGTGAAGCTTTCTTT. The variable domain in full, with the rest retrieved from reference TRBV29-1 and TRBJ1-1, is SAVISQKPSRDICQRGTSLTIQCQVDSQVTMMFWYRQQPGQSLTLIATANQGSEATYESGFVIDKFPISRPNLTFSTLTVSNMSPEDSSIYLCSVRTAGGEAFFGQGTRLTVV.

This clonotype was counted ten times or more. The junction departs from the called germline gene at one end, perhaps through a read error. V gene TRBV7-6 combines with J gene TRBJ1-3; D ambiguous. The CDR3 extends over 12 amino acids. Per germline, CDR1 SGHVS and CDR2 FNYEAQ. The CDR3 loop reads CASSLEAPGSLF. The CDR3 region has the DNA TGTGCCAGCAGCTTAGAAGCTCCCGGGTCCCTTTTT.

The CDR3 loop reads CSAPLGTNEKLFF. In DNA form, the CDR3 reads TGCAGTGCGCCCCTGGGTACTAATGAAAAACTGTTTTTT. V usage is TRBV20-1 and J usage is TRBJ1-4, with no clear D. Looked up from germline, CDR1 is DFQATT and CDR2 is SNEGSKA (reference sequence). CDR3 length: 13 amino acids. Trimming stripped 6 bases from V and 2 bases from J, with 10 bases between.

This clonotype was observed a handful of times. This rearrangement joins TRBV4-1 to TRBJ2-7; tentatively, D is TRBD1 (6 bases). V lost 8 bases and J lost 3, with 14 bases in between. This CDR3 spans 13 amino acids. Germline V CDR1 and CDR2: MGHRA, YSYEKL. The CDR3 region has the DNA TGCGCCAGCGGGGAGAGGACAGTCTACGAGCAGTACTTC. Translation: CASGERTVYEQYF.

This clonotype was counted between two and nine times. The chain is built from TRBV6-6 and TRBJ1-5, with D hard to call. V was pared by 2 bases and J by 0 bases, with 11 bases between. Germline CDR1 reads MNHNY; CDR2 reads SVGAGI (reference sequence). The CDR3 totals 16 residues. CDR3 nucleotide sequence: TGTGCCAGCAGTTACCGGGCAGAGTATAGCAATCAGCCCCAGCATTTT. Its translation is CASSYRAEYSNQPQHF.

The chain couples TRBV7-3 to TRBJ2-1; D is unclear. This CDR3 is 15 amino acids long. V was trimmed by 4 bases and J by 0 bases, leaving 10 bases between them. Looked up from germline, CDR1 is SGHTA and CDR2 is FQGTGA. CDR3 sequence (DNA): TGTGCCAGCAGCTCCGACTTAAGCTCCTACAATGAGCAGTTCTTC. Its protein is CASSSDLSSYNEQFF.

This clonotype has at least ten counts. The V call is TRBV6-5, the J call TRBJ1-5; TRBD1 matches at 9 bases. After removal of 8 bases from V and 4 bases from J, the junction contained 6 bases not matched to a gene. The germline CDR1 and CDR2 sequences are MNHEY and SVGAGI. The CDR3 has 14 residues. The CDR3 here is CASRPTGGNQPQHF. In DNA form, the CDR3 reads TGTGCCAGCCGTCCGACAGGGGGAAATCAGCCCCAGCATTTT.

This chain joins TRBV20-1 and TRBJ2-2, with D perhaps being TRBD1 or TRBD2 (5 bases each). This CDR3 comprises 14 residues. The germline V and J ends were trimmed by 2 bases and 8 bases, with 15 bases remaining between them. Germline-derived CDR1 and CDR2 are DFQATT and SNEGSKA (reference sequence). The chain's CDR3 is CSARRPGAPGELFF. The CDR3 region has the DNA TGCAGTGCTAGAAGGCCCGGGGCCCCGGGGGAGCTGTTTTTT.

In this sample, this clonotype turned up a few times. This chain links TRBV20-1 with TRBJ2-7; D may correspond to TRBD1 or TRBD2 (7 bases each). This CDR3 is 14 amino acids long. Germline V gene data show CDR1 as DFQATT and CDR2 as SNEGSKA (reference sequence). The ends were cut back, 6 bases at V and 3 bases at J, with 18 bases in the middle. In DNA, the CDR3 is TGCAGTGCCAGGGCCACAGGGGAGGGCTACGAGCAGTACTTC. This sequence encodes CSARATGEGYEQYF.

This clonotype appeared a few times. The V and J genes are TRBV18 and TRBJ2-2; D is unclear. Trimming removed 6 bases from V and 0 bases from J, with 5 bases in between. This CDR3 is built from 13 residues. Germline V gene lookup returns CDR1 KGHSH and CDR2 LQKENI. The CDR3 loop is CASSSTNTGELFF. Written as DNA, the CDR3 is TGTGCCAGCTCCTCTACGAACACCGGGGAGCTGTTTTTT.

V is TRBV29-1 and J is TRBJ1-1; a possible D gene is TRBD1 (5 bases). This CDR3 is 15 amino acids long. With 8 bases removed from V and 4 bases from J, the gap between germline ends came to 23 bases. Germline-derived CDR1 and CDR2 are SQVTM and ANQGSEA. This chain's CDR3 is CSREGQGGSATEAFF. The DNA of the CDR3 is TGCAGCCGTGAGGGGCAGGGCGGTAGTGCCACTGAAGCTTTCTTT.

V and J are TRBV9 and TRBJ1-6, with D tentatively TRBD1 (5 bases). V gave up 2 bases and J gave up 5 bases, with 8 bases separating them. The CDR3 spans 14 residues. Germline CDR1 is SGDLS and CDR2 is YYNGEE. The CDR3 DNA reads TGTGCCAGCAGCGTCGAGACAGATAATTCACCCCTCCACTTT. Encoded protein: CASSVETDNSPLHF.

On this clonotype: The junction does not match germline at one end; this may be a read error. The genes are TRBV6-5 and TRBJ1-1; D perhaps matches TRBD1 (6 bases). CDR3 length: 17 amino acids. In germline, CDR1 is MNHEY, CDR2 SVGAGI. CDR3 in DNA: TGTGCCAGCAGTTATCTCCAGGGGAGGGGAATGAACTCTGAAGCTTTCTTT. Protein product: CASSYLQGRGMNSEAFF.

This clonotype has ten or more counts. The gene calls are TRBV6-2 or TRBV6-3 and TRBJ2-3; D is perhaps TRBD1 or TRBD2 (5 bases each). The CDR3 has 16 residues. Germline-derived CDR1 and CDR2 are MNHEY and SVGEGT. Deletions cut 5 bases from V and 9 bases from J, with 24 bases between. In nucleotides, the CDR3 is TGTGCCAGCAGTCCCCTCGGCGACGGGGCTGGATACACGCAGTATTTT. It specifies CASSPLGDGAGYTQYF.

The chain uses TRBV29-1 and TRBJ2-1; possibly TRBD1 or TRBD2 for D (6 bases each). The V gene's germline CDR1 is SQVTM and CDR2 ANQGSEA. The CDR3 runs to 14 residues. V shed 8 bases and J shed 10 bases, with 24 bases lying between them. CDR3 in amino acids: CSTRGEAGSREQFF. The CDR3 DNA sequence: TGCAGCACTAGGGGGGAAGCGGGCAGCCGCGAGCAGTTCTTC.

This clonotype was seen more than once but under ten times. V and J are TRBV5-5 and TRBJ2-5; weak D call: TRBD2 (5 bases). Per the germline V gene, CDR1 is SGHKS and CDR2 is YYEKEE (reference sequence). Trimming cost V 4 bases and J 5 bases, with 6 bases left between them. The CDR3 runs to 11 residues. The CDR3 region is CASSTGETQYF. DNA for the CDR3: TGTGCCAGCAGCACGGGGGAGACCCAGTACTTC.

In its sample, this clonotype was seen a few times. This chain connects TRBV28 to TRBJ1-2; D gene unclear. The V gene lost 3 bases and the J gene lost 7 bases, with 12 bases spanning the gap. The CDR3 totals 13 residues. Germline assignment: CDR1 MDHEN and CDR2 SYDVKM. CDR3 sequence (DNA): TGTGCCAGCAGTTTCACCGGGATTAGTGGCTACACCTTC. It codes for CASSFTGISGYTF.

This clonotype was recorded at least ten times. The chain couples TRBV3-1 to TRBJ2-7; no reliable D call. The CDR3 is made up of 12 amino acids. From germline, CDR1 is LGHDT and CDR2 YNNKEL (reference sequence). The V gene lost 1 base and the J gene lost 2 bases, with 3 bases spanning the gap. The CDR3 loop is CASSQVPYEQYF. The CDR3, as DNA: TGTGCCAGCAGCCAAGTCCCCTACGAGCAGTACTTC.

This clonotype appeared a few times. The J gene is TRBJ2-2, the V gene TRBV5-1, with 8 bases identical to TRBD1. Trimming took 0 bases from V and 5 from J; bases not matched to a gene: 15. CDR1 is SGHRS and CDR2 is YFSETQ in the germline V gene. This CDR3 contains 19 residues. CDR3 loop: CASSLGGIRDRSWTGELFF. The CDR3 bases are TGCGCCAGCAGCTTGGGAGGGATTCGGGACAGGTCGTGGACCGGGGAGCTGTTTTTT.

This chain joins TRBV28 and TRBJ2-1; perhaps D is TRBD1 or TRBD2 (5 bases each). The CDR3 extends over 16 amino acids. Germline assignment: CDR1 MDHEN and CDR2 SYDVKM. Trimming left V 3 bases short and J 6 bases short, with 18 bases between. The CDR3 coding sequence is TGTGCCAGCAGTTTTTTTTGGCAGGGACGTGTCAATGAGCAGTTCTTC. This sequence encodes CASSFFWQGRVNEQFF. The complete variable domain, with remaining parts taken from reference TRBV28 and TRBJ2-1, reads DVKVTQSSRYLVKRTGEKVFLECVQDMDHENMFWYRQDPGLGLRLIYFSYDVKMKEKGDIPEGYSVSREKKERFSLILESASTNQTSMYLCASSFFWQGRVNEQFFGPGTRLTVL.

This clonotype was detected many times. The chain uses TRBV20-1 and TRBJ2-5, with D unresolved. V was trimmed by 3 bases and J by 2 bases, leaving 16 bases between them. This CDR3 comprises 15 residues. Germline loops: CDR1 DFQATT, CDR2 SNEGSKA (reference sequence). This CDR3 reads CSASRSASVQETQYF. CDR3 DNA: TGCAGTGCTAGTCGCTCCGCCTCAGTACAAGAGACCCAGTACTTC.

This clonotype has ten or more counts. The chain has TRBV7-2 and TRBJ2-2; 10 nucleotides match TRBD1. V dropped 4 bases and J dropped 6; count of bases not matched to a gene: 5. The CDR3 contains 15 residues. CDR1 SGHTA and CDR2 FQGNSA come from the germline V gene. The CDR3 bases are TGTGCCAGCAGCTCCAGACAGGGGGCGGCCGGGGAGCTGTTTTTT. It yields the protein CASSSRQGAAGELFF.

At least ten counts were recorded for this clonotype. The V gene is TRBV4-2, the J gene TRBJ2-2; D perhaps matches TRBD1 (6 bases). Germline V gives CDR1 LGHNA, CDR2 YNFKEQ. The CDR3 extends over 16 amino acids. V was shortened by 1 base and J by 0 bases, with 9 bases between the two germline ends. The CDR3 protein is CASSQAGTSNTGELFF. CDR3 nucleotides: TGTGCCAGCAGCCAAGCAGGGACATCGAACACCGGGGAGCTGTTTTTT.

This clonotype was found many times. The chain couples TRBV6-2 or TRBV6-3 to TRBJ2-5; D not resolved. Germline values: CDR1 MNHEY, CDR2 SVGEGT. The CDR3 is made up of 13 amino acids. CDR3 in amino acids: CATGVTRQETQYF. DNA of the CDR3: TGTGCTACCGGCGTCACCCGCCAAGAGACCCAGTACTTC.

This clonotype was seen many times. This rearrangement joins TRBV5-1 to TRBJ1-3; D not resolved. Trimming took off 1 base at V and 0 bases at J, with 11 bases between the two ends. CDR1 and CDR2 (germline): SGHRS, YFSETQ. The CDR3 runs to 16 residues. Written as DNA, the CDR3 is TGCGCCAGCAGCTTGTACGCAGCCGACTCTGGAAACACCATATATTTT. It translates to CASSLYAADSGNTIYF. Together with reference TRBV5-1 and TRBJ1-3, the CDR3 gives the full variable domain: KAGVTQTPRYLIKTRGQQVTLSCSPISGHRSVSWYQQTPGQGLQFLFEYFSETQRNKGNFPGRFSGRQFSNSRSEMNVSTLELGDSALYLCASSLYAADSGNTIYFGEGSWLTVV.